The present T cell receptor beta chain was sequenced within a study of cytomegalovirus exposure and HLA in healthy donors. PCR employed 60 Vbeta and 13 Jbeta primers. Assay used: immunoSEQ multiplex PCR; TCRdb lists only in-frame clones, some missing. The data show 160,000 or so clones, around 83% seen once. Germline lookup yields CDR1 SQVTM and CDR2 ANQGSEA. There are 14 residues in the CDR3. Unmatched junction bases numbered 11, after V lost 8 bases and J lost 6 bases. The sample consisted of PBMCs. The clonotype originates from a woman younger than 30 in good health and CMV-seronegative. V is TRBV29-1 and J is TRBJ2-2; 8 bases are a match to TRBD2. The CDR3 loop is CSFGSGGGPGELFF. CDR3 sequence (DNA): TGCAGCTTTGGGAGCGGGGGAGGGCCCGGGGAGCTGTTTTTT.